The following is a T cell receptor beta chain sequence with its context. These data come from a study of blood T cell repertoires in COVID-19. Study details: Researchers got acute and convalescent COVID-19 samples from the United States, Italy and Spain.

The repertoire was sequenced with immunoSEQ multiplex PCR; TCRdb's copy has only in-frame clones and lacks some. Altogether 300,000 or so clones are present, roughly nine tenths being singletons, with the ten largest covering less than 3.5%. CDR3 length: 14 amino acids. Germline-derived CDR1 and CDR2 are LNHDA and SQIVND (reference sequence). V was pared by 2 bases and J by 3 bases, with 3 bases of the junction left unmatched. The participants were between about 18 and 100 years old and came from about two dozen US areas. V and J are TRBV19 and TRBJ1-2; 7 bases fit TRBD1. Sequencing was performed on PBMCs or T cells enriched from blood (not recorded which). This receptor was identified in a woman aged 45-65 years who had been exposed to COVID-19. DNA for the CDR3: TGTGCCAGTAGTATACGACAGGGTGACTATGGCTACACCTTC. It specifies CASSIRQGDYGYTF.